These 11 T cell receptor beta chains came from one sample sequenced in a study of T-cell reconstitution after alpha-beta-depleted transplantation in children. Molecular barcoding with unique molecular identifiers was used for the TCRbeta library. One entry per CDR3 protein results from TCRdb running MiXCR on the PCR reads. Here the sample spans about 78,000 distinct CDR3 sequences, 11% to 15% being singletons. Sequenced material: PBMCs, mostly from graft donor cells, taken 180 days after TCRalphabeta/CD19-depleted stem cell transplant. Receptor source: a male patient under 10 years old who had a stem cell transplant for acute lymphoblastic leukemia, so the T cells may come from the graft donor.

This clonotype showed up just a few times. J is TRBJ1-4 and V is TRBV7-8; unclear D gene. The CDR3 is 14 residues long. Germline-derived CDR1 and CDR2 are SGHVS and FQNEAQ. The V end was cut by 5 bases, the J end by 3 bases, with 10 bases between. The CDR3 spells CASSPPRPNEKLFF. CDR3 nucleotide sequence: TGTGCCAGCAGCCCGCCCCGGCCTAATGAAAAACTGTTTTTT.

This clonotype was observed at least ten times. DNA of the CDR3: TGTGCCAGCAGTTCCCCCTTCATACTAGCGGGGGGGGATACGCAGTATTTT. It yields the protein CASSSPFILAGGDTQYF. The J gene is TRBJ2-3, the V gene TRBV28; 13 bases agree with TRBD2. V trimming: 4 bases; J trimming: 6 bases; junction bases outside the gene matches: 10. Germline CDR1 MDHEN, CDR2 SYDVKM. This CDR3 comprises 17 residues.

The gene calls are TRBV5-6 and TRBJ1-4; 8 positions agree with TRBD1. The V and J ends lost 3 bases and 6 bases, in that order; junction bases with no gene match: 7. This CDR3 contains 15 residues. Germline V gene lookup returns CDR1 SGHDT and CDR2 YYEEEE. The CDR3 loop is CASSSDRGWDEKLFF. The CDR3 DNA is TGTGCCAGCAGCTCCGACAGGGGATGGGATGAAAAACTGTTTTTT.

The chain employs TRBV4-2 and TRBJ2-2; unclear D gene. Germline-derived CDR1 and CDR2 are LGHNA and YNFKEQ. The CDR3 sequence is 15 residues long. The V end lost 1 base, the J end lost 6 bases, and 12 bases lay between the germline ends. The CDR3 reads CASSQGTSSAGELFF. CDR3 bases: TGTGCCAGCAGCCAAGGAACAAGCTCTGCCGGGGAGCTGTTTTTT.

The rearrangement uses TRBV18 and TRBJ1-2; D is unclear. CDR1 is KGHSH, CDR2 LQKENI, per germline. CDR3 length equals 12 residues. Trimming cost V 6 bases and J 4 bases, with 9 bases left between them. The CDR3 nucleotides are TGTGCCAGCTCCGGACGGAGCTATGGCTACACCTTC. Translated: CASSGRSYGYTF. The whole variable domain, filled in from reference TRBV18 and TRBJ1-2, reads NAGVMQNPRHLVRRRGQEARLRCSPMKGHSHVYWYRQLPEEGLKFMVYLQKENIIDESGMPKERFSAEFPKEGPSILRIQQVVRGDSAAYFCASSGRSYGYTFGSGTRLTVV.

Written as DNA, the CDR3 is TGTGCCAGCAGCCCGGACCTGAGCTCCTACAATGAGCAGTTCTTC. This translates into CASSPDLSSYNEQFF. The chain combines TRBV6-1 with TRBJ2-1; D uncertain. V lost 6 bases, J lost 0 bases, and 12 bases lay in between. The germline CDR1 and CDR2 sequences are MNHNS and SASEGT. The CDR3 consists of 15 residues.

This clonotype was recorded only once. CDR3 sequence: CASSVPVWGYGYTF. In DNA form, the CDR3 reads TGTGCCAGCAGCGTCCCGGTCTGGGGCTATGGCTACACCTTC. The chain employs TRBV7-2 and TRBJ1-2; D unresolved. The V end lost 5 bases, the J end lost 4 bases, and 14 bases lay between the germline ends. The CDR3 totals 14 residues. CDR1 is SGHTA and CDR2 is FQGNSA in the germline V gene.

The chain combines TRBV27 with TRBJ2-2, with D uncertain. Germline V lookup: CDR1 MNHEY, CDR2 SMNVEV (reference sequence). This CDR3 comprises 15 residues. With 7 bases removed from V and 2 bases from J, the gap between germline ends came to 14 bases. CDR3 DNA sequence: TGTGCCAGCACCCGGACGACGGTTAACACCGGGGAGCTGTTTTTT. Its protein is CASTRTTVNTGELFF.

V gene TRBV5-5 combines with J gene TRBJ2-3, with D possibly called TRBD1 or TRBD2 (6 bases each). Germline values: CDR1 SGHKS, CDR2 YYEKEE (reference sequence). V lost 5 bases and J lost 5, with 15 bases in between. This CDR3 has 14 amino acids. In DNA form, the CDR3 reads TGTGCCAGCAGGCCCGGAGGGGGACGAGATACGCAGTATTTT. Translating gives CASRPGGGRDTQYF.

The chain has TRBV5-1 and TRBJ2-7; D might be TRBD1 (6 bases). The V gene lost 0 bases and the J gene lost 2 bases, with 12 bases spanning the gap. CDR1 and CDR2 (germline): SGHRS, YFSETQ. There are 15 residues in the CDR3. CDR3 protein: CASSLERGRPYEQYF. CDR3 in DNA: TGCGCCAGCAGCTTGGAGAGGGGGAGACCCTACGAGCAGTACTTC.

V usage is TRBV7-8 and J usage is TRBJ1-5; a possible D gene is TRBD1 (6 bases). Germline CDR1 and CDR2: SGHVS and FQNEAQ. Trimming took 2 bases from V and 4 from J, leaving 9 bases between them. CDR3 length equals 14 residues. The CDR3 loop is CASSLNRVNQPQHF. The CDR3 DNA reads TGTGCCAGCAGCTTAAACAGGGTGAATCAGCCCCAGCATTTT. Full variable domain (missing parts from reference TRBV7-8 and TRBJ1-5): GAGVSQSPRYKVAKRGQDVALRCDPISGHVSLFWYQQALGQGPEFLTYFQNEAQLDKSGLPSDRFFAERPEGSVSTLKIQRTQQEDSAVYLCASSLNRVNQPQHFGDGTRLSIL.